A single sample gave rise to the 26 T cell receptor beta chains below, sequenced in a study of T-cell reconstitution after alpha-beta-depleted transplantation in children. A library of TCRbeta sequences, prepared with unique molecular identifiers, was generated. Each CDR3 protein is one row after TCRdb ran MiXCR on the PCR reads. The sample shows a few hundred thousand distinct CDR3 sequences, 10% to 15% of them seen only once. The sequences come from PBMCs, mostly from graft donor cells, collected 360 days after TCRalphabeta/CD19-depleted stem cell transplant. These receptors were obtained from a male patient aged 10 to 17 who had a stem cell transplant for acute myeloid leukemia, so the T cells may come from the graft donor.

This clonotype was seen a few times. CDR3 sequence reads: CASSFGGRAGELFF. The DNA of the CDR3 is TGTGCCAGCAGTTTCGGGGGCCGGGCCGGGGAGCTGTTTTTT. The gene calls are TRBV28 and TRBJ2-2; either TRBD1 or TRBD2 may supply D (6 bases each). The length of the CDR3 is 14 residues. Between the trimmed V and J ends, which lost 3 bases and 6 bases, there was a span of 11 bases. The V gene's germline CDR1 is MDHEN and CDR2 SYDVKM.

This rearrangement joins TRBV7-2 to TRBJ2-3, with 8 nucleotides matching TRBD2. V shed 6 bases and J 1 base; nucleotides not matched to a gene: 9. CDR1 and CDR2 (germline): SGHTA, FQGNSA. This CDR3 is 16 amino acids long. The DNA for the CDR3 is TGTGCCAGCAGTCTCCTAACGGGAGGGCGCACAGATACGCAGTATTTT. This gives the protein CASSLLTGGRTDTQYF. Supplemented by reference TRBV7-2 and TRBJ2-3, the full variable domain reads GAGVSQSPSNKVTEKGKDVELRCDPISGHTALYWYRQSLGQGLEFLIYFQGNSAPDKSGLPSDRFSAERTGGSVSTLTIQRTQQEDSAVYLCASSLLTGGRTDTQYFGPGTRLTVL.

In this sample, this clonotype turned up many times. The CDR3 DNA follows: TGCAGTGCCACCTCGGCGGGTGTGGCAGATACGCAGTATTTT. Protein sequence: CSATSAGVADTQYF. The chain joins TRBV20-1 to TRBJ2-3, with D possibly being TRBD2 (5 bases). V lost 6 bases and J 4 bases, leaving 17 bases between the germline ends. Germline V gives CDR1 DFQATT, CDR2 SNEGSKA (reference sequence). This CDR3 spans 14 amino acids.

The gene calls are TRBV9 and TRBJ2-7; D gene unclear. CDR3 length equals 15 residues. The germline V gene encodes CDR1 SGDLS and CDR2 YYNGEE. V lost 5 bases to trimming and J lost 3 bases, with 18 bases between them. The CDR3 loop is CASSFGQTPDYEQYF. CDR3 DNA sequence: TGTGCCAGCAGTTTCGGCCAGACCCCCGACTACGAGCAGTACTTC. The full variable domain, completed using reference TRBV9 and TRBJ2-7, is DSGVTQTPKHLITATGQRVTLRCSPRSGDLSVYWYQQSLDQGLQFLIQYYNGEERAKGNILERFSAQQFPDLHSELNLSSLELGDSALYFCASSFGQTPDYEQYFGPGTRLTVT.

This clonotype was counted a few times. The genes are TRBV6-5 and TRBJ2-2, with 7 nucleotides matching TRBD2. The CDR3 length is 15 residues. J was trimmed by 6 bases and V by 5 bases; bases with no gene match: 9. From germline, CDR1 is MNHEY and CDR2 SVGAGI. CDR3 sequence (DNA): TGTGCCAGCAGTCCGTGGGGGGGAAGGGCCGGGGAGCTGTTTTTT. As protein: CASSPWGGRAGELFF.

The chain carries TRBV5-1 and TRBJ2-5; D gene uncertain. The CDR3 spans 14 residues. V was trimmed by 5 bases and J by 1 base, leaving 12 bases between them. In germline, CDR1 is SGHRS, CDR2 YFSETQ. The CDR3 spells CASSGPLAQETQYF. CDR3 nucleotides: TGCGCCAGCAGTGGACCCCTCGCCCAAGAGACCCAGTACTTC.

The table lists this clonotype with many counts. V and J are TRBV29-1 and TRBJ2-1; TRBD2 matches 12 bases. CDR3 length: 13 residues. V was clipped by 7 bases and J by 7 bases; unmatched bases: 5. From germline, CDR1 is SQVTM and CDR2 ANQGSEA. DNA for the CDR3: TGCAGCGGTCGTCTAGCGGGAGGGAATGAGCAGTTCTTC. It specifies CSGRLAGGNEQFF.

V is TRBV4-2 and J is TRBJ2-5, with 7 bases fitting TRBD2. The germline gives CDR1 LGHNA, CDR2 YNFKEQ. The junction had 9 bases not matched to a gene; V was cut back by 0 bases and J by 5 bases. The CDR3 length is 16 residues. The CDR3 region is CASSQDREAVGETQYF. The CDR3 nucleotides are TGTGCCAGCAGCCAAGATCGGGAGGCCGTGGGGGAGACCCAGTACTTC.

In this sample, this clonotype turned up many times. The chain combines TRBV4-2 with TRBJ2-7; 9 nucleotides agree with TRBD2. CDR3 length: 17 amino acids. The germline CDR1 and CDR2 sequences are LGHNA and YNFKEQ. The V gene end was trimmed by 0 bases and the J gene end by 2 bases; junction bases not matched to a gene: 8. CDR3 protein: CASSQDRSGTSPYEQYF. CDR3 DNA: TGTGCCAGCAGCCAAGATAGGAGTGGGACTAGCCCCTACGAGCAGTACTTC.

The sample holds many counts of this clonotype. The gene calls are TRBV23-1 and TRBJ1-2; no firm D call. TRBV23-1 is an ORF; its function is uncertain. CDR3 length: 10 residues. V lost 9 bases and J lost 7, with 9 bases in between. The CDR3 here is CASVMGGYTF. The DNA for the CDR3 is TGCGCCAGTGTCATGGGTGGCTACACCTTC.

This chain links TRBV28 with TRBJ2-1; D ambiguous. V dropped 3 bases and J dropped 1 base, with 13 bases sitting between them. The germline V gene encodes CDR1 MDHEN and CDR2 SYDVKM. CDR3 size: 16 residues. Here the CDR3 reads CASSFRDVRSYNEQFF. CDR3 sequence (DNA): TGTGCCAGCAGTTTCCGTGACGTACGATCCTACAATGAGCAGTTCTTC.

J is TRBJ2-1 and V is TRBV15; 12 positions match TRBD2. Trimming cost V 4 bases and J 6 bases; bases outside gene matches: 4. In germline, CDR1 is LNHNV, CDR2 YYDKDF (reference sequence). This CDR3 is 15 amino acids long. The CDR3 region is CATSKSGLAGNEQFF. The CDR3 DNA follows: TGTGCCACCAGCAAGTCGGGACTAGCGGGCAATGAGCAGTTCTTC. The full variable domain, with the rest looked up from reference TRBV15 and TRBJ2-1, is DAMVIQNPRYQVTQFGKPVTLSCSQTLNHNVMYWYQQKSSQAPKLLFHYYDKDFNNEADTPDNFQSRRPNTSFCFLDIRSPGLGDTAMYLCATSKSGLAGNEQFFGPGTRLTVL.

This clonotype has more than one count but fewer than ten. The CDR3, as DNA: TGTGCCAGCAGTCGAGGGGAGTGGACAGATACGCAGTATTTT. This sequence encodes CASSRGEWTDTQYF. This chain links TRBV6-1 with TRBJ2-3, with D tentatively TRBD1 or TRBD2 (5 bases each). The CDR3 has 14 amino acids. Trimming took off 5 bases at V and 3 bases at J, with 12 bases between the two ends. Per the germline V gene, CDR1 is MNHNS and CDR2 is SASEGT.

The V call is TRBV25-1, the J call TRBJ1-6; tentative D call: TRBD1 (5 bases). The ends were cut back, 5 bases at V and 10 bases at J, with 12 bases in the middle. The CDR3 consists of 13 residues. Per the germline V gene, CDR1 is MGHDK and CDR2 is SYGVNS. The CDR3 loop is CASSRQGESPLHF. The DNA of the CDR3 is TGTGCCAGCAGTCGCCAGGGAGAGTCACCCCTCCACTTT.

This clonotype occurred a few times. The chain joins TRBV10-3 to TRBJ2-3, with D unclear. Trimming left V 8 bases short and J 3 bases short, with 9 bases between. This CDR3 is built from 12 residues. CDR1 is ENHRY, CDR2 SYGVKD, per germline. CDR3 in amino acids: CAIGSLTDTQYF. CDR3 DNA sequence: TGTGCCATCGGATCTCTGACAGATACGCAGTATTTT.

This clonotype was counted ten times or more. The chain links TRBV18 to TRBJ2-7, with TRBD2 matching 10 bases. Germline V gives CDR1 KGHSH, CDR2 LQKENI. The junction had 5 bases not matched to a gene; V was cut back by 0 bases and J by 0 bases. The CDR3 sequence is 17 residues long. CDR3 DNA sequence: TGTGCCAGCTCACCACCTGTGGGACTAGCGAACTCCTACGAGCAGTACTTC. Translated, it gives CASSPPVGLANSYEQYF.

This rearrangement joins TRBV20-1 to TRBJ2-2; 11 bases map to TRBD2. The CDR3 has 14 amino acids. Germline CDR1 is DFQATT and CDR2 is SNEGSKA (reference sequence). J lost 3 bases, V lost 6 bases, and 3 bases had no gene match. For the CDR3, the DNA is TGCAGTGCCACGGGACTAGCGGACACCGGGGAGCTGTTTTTT. Its translation is CSATGLADTGELFF.

V is TRBV7-3 and J is TRBJ2-7; maybe TRBD1 (5 bases). The CDR3 contains 16 residues. V was pared by 2 bases and J by 3 bases, with 17 bases between. The germline V gene has CDR1 SGHTA and CDR2 FQGTGA. The CDR3 bases are TGTGCCAGCAGCTTATACCCCACCGACCAGGGCTACGAGCAGTACTTC. Translating gives CASSLYPTDQGYEQYF.

This clonotype turned up a few times. The J gene is TRBJ1-2, the V gene TRBV28; unclear D gene. The CDR3 is 12 residues long. V lost 5 bases, J lost 7 bases, and 11 bases lay in between. Germline V CDR1 and CDR2: MDHEN, SYDVKM. CDR3 region: CASSPPRLGYTF. In DNA, the CDR3 is TGTGCCAGCAGTCCTCCAAGACTTGGCTACACCTTC.

This chain connects TRBV20-1 to TRBJ2-2; 7 nucleotides agree with TRBD1. Trimming took 6 bases from V and 3 from J; bases not matched to a gene: 7. The CDR3 consists of 14 residues. Germline CDR1 and CDR2: DFQATT and SNEGSKA (reference sequence). The CDR3 loop reads CSAIGQAYTGELFF. The CDR3 nucleotides read TGCAGTGCCATAGGACAGGCCTACACCGGGGAGCTGTTTTTT.

This clonotype was seen at least ten times. The chain recombines TRBV28 with TRBJ2-7; 7 bases match TRBD2. Germline-derived CDR1 and CDR2 are MDHEN and SYDVKM. V trimming: 7 bases; J trimming: 6 bases; junction bases outside the gene matches: 12. The CDR3 loop spans 14 amino acids. The CDR3 loop is CASIFGKIAGEQYF. As DNA, the CDR3 is TGTGCCAGCATTTTCGGAAAAATAGCGGGCGAGCAGTACTTC.

The chain carries TRBV7-6 and TRBJ2-5, with D perhaps matching TRBD2 (6 bases). Trimming pared 1 base from V and 4 bases from J, leaving 13 bases between. Germline CDR1 and CDR2: SGHVS and FNYEAQ. CDR3 size: 15 residues. CDR3 nucleotide sequence: TGTGCCAGCAGCTTAGAGGGGAGCGGGCCAGAGACCCAGTACTTC. It is translated as CASSLEGSGPETQYF.

In this sample, this clonotype turned up a few times. This chain uses TRBV19 with TRBJ2-7, with D perhaps TRBD1 or TRBD2 (5 bases each). This CDR3 spans 15 amino acids. CDR1 LNHDA and CDR2 SQIVND come from the germline V gene (reference sequence). The V and J ends lost 5 bases and 6 bases respectively, with 20 bases between them. The CDR3 protein is CASSAYRKGTGEQYF. In DNA form, the CDR3 reads TGTGCCAGTAGTGCATACAGGAAAGGGACCGGCGAGCAGTACTTC.

This clonotype was seen more than once but under ten times. V usage is TRBV6-5 and J usage is TRBJ2-3; a possible D gene is TRBD2 (6 bases). CDR1 and CDR2 (germline): MNHEY, SVGAGI. V was shortened by 2 bases and J by 1 base, with 7 bases between the two germline ends. This CDR3 region has 14 residues. The CDR3 bases are TGTGCCAGCAGTTACGCTAGCGGCACAGATACGCAGTATTTT. It yields the protein CASSYASGTDTQYF.

This clonotype has a handful of counts. The chain is built from TRBV5-1 and TRBJ2-5, with 10 nucleotides matching TRBD2. The CDR3 has 18 amino acids. CDR1 and CDR2 from the germline V gene are SGHRS and YFSETQ. Trimming removed 2 bases from V and 5 bases from J; junction bases left unmatched: 15. CDR3 sequence: CASSFLVFLAGDHETQYF. Here the CDR3 DNA reads TGCGCCAGCAGCTTCTTAGTTTTCCTAGCGGGAGATCATGAGACCCAGTACTTC.

This clonotype was seen repeatedly, ten times or more. The chain couples TRBV20-1 to TRBJ2-2; D is perhaps TRBD1 (6 bases). V lost 5 bases, J lost 0 bases, and 13 bases lay in between. Germline V gene data show CDR1 as DFQATT and CDR2 as SNEGSKA (reference sequence). CDR3 length: 15 amino acids. CDR3 in DNA: TGCAGTGCTGGATCCGGGACACCGAACACCGGGGAGCTGTTTTTT. Amino acids: CSAGSGTPNTGELFF.